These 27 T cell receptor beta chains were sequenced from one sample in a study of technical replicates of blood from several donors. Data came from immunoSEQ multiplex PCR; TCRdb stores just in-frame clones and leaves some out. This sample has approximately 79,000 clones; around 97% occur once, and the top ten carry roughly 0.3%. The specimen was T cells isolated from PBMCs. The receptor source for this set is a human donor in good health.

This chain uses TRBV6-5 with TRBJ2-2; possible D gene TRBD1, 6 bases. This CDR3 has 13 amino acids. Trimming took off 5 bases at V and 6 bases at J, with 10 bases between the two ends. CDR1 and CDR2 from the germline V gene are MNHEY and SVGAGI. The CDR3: CASSPGVPGELFF. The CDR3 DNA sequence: TGTGCCAGCAGTCCAGGGGTCCCCGGGGAGCTGTTTTTT.

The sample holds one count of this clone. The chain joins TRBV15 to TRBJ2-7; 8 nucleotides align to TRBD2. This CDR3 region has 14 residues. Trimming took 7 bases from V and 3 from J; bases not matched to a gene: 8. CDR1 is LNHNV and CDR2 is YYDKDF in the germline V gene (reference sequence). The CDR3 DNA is TGTGCCACCACCTCCGGACTAGCAGGCTACGAGCAGTACTTC. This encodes CATTSGLAGYEQYF.

CDR3 amino acids: CASSLSQRGNTGELFF. In DNA form, the CDR3 reads TGTGCCAGCAGCTTGTCCCAGCGGGGGAACACCGGGGAGCTGTTTTTT. V usage is TRBV5-4 and J usage is TRBJ2-2; 7 nucleotides match TRBD2. V shed 1 base, J shed 1 base, and the junction held 4 bases outside the gene matches. The CDR3 runs 16 residues. CDR1 is SGHNT, CDR2 YYREEE, per germline (reference sequence).

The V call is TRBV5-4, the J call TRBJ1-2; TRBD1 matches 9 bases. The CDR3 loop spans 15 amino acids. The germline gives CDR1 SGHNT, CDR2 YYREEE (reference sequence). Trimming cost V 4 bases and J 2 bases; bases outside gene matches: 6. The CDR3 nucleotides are TGTGCCAGCAGCGCGGGACAGGGAACCAACTATGGCTACACCTTC. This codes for CASSAGQGTNYGYTF.

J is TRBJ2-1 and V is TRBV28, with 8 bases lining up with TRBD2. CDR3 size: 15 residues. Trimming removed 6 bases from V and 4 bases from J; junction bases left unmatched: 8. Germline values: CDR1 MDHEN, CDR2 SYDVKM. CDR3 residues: CASSPGLVFYNEQFF. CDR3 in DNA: TGTGCCAGCAGCCCGGGACTAGTATTTTACAATGAGCAGTTCTTC. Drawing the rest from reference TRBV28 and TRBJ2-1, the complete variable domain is DVKVTQSSRYLVKRTGEKVFLECVQDMDHENMFWYRQDPGLGLRLIYFSYDVKMKEKGDIPEGYSVSREKKERFSLILESASTNQTSMYLCASSPGLVFYNEQFFGPGTRLTVL.

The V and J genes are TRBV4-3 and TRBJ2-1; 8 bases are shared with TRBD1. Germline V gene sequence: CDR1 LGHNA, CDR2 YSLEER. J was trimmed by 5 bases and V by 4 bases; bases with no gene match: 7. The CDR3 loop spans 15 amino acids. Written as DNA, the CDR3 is TGCGCCAGCAGCCCCGGGACAGGACTGGACAATGAGCAGTTCTTC. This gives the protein CASSPGTGLDNEQFF.

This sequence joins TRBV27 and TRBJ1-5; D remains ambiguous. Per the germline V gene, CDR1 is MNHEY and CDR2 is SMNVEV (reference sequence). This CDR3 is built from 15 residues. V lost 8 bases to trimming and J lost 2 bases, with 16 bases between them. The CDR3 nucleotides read TGTGCCAGCGTAGCTCCCCAGAATGGCAATCAGCCCCAGCATTTT. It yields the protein CASVAPQNGNQPQHF.

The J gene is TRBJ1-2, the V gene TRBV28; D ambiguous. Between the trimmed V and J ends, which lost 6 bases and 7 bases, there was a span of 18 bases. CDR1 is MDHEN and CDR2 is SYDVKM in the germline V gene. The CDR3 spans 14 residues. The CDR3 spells CASSPGDKNRGYTF. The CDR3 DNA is TGTGCCAGCAGCCCGGGAGATAAGAATCGTGGCTACACCTTC.

The CDR3 nucleotides read TGTGCCAGCAGCTTAGGTGGGACTAGCGGGAGAGATACGCAGTATTTT. The encoded protein is CASSLGGTSGRDTQYF. This sequence joins TRBV5-8 and TRBJ2-3; 14 bases line up with TRBD2. Germline trimming cut 2 bases from V and 5 bases from J; bases unmatched to any gene: 4. This CDR3 spans 16 amino acids. Germline V gene data show CDR1 as SGHTS and CDR2 as YDEGEE.

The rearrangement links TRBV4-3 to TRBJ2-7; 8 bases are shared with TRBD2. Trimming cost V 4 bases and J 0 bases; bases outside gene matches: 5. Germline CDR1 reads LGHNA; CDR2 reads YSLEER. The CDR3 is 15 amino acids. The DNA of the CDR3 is TGCGCCAGCAGCCGTAGCGGGACCAGCTCCTACGAGCAGTACTTC. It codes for CASSRSGTSSYEQYF.

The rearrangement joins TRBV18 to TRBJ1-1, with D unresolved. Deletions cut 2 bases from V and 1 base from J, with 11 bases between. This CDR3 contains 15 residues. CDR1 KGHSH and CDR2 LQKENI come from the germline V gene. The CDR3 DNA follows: TGTGCCAGCTCACCAATGAGGGTCCCGAACACTGAAGCTTTCTTT. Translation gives CASSPMRVPNTEAFF.

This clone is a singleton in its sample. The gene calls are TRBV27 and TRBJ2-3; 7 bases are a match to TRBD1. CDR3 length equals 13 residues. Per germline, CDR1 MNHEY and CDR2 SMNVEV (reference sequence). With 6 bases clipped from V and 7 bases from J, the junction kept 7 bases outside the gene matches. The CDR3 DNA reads TGTGCCAGCAGCCCGGGACAGCTGAATACGCAGTATTTT. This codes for CASSPGQLNTQYF.

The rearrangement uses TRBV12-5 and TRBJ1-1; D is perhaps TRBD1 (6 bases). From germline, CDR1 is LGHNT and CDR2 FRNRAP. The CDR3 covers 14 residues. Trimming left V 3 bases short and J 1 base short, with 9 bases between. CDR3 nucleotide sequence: TGTGCTAGTGGTTTAGGACAGCAGAACACTGAAGCTTTCTTT. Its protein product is CASGLGQQNTEAFF.

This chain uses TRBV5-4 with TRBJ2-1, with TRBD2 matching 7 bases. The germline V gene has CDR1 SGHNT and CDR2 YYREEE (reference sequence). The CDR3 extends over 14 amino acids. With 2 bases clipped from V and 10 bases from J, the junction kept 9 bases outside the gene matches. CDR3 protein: CASSLTREFGEQFF. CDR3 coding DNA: TGTGCCAGCAGCTTAACGCGGGAGTTTGGAGAGCAGTTCTTC.

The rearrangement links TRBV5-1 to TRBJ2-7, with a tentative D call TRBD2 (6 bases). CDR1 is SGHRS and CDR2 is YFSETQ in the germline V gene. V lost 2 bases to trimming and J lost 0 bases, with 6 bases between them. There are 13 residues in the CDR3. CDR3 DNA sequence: TGCGCCAGCAGCTTCGGGGGCTCCTACGAGCAGTACTTC. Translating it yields CASSFGGSYEQYF.

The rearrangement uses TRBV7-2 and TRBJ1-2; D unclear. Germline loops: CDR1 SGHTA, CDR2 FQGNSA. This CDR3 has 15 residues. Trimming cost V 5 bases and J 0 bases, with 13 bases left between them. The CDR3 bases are TGTGCCAGCAGCCCCCGCACACCAACTAACTATGGCTACACCTTC. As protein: CASSPRTPTNYGYTF.

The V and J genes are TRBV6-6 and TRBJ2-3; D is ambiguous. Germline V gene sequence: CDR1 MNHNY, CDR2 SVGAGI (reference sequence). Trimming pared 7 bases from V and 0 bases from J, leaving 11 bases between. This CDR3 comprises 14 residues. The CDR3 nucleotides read TGTGCCAGCACCTCGACTCTTAGCACAGATACGCAGTATTTT. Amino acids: CASTSTLSTDTQYF.

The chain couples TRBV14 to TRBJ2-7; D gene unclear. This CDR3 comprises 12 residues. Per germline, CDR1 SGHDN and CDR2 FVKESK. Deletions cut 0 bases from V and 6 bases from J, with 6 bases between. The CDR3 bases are TGTGCCAGCAGCCAAGATCTTCGCGAGCAGTACTTC. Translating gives CASSQDLREQYF.

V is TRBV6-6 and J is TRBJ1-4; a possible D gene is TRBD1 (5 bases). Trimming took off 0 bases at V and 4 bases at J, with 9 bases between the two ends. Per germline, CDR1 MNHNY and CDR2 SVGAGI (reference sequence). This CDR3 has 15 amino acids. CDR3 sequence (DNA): TGTGCCAGCAGTTACTCACAGGCGTATAATGAAAAACTGTTTTTT. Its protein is CASSYSQAYNEKLFF.

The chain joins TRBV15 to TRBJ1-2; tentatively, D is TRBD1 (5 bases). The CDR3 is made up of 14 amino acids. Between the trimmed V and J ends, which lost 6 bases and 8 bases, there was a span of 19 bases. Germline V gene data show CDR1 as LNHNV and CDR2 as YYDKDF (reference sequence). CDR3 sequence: CATSWWGEYEGYTF. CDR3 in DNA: TGTGCCACCAGTTGGTGGGGGGAGTATGAAGGCTACACCTTC.

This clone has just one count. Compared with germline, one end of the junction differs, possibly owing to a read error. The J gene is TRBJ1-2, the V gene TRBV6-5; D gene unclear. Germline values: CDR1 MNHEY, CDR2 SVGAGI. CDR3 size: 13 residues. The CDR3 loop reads CASSFGLESPNFF. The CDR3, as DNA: TGTGCCAGCAGTTTCGGTTTAGAGTCTCCCAACTTCTTC.

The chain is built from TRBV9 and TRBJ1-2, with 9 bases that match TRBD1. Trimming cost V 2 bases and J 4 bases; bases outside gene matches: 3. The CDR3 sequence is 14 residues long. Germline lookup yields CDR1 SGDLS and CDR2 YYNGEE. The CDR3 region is CASSVGTGSYGYTF. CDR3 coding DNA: TGTGCCAGCAGCGTGGGGACAGGGAGCTATGGCTACACCTTC.

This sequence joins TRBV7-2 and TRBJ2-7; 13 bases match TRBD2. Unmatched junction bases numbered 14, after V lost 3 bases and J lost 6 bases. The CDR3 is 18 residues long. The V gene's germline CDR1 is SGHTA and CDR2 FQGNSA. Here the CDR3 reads CASSFLITSGRASGEQYF. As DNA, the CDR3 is TGTGCCAGCAGCTTTCTGATAACTAGCGGGAGGGCCTCGGGCGAGCAGTACTTC.

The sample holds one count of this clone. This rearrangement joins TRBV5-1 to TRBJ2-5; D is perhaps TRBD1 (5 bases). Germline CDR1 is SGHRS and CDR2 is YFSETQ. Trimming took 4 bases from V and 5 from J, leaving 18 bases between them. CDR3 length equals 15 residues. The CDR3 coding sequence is TGCGCCAGCAGCCCCCTCGTGTCAGGGCGGGAGACCCAGTACTTC. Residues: CASSPLVSGRETQYF.

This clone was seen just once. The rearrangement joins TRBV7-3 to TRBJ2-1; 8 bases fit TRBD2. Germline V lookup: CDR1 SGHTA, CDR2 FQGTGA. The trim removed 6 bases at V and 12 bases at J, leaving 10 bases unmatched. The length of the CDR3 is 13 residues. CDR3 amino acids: CASSIIRGGTQFF. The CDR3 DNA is TGTGCCAGCAGTATAATACGGGGGGGGACGCAGTTCTTC.

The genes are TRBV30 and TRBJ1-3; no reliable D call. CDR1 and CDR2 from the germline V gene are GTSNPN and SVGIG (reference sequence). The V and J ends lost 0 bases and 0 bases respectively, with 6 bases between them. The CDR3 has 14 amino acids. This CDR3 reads CAWSVSNSGNTIYF. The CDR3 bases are TGTGCCTGGAGTGTTAGCAACTCTGGAAACACCATATATTTT.

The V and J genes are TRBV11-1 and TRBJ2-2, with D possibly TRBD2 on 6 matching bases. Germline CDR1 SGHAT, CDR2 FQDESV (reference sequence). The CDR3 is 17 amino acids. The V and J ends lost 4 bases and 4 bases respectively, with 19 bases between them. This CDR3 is CASSWPPGLPFTGELFF. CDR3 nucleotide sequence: TGTGCCAGCAGCTGGCCGCCGGGACTTCCGTTCACCGGGGAGCTGTTTTTT.